The source of this T cell receptor (beta chain) is a study of OX40 agonist ivuxolimab in advanced cancers. Study-wide context: Patients assigned to dose escalation were diagnosed with hepatocellular carcinoma, melanoma, renal cell or head and neck cancer. Study-wide results and limits: At 0.1 to 3.0 mg/kg, CD4+ and CD8+ blood T cells expanded clonally by week 6.

Using immunoSEQ multiplex PCR, the repertoire was profiled, and TCRdb retains in-frame clones only, with some absent. The table shows about 110,000 clones, with around 93% occurring only once. With respect to this clone: Its target is not known.

V lost 5 bases and J lost 1, with 18 bases in between. CDR1 and CDR2 from the germline V gene are LNHDA and SQIVND (reference sequence). The CDR3 runs 17 residues. The chain joins TRBV19 to TRBJ2-4; a possible D gene is TRBD2 (5 bases). The source material was CD4+ or CD8+ T cells sorted from blood, sampled in a trial of the OX40 agonist ivuxolimab. The clonotype comes from an adult with an advanced solid tumor such as melanoma, head and neck, liver or kidney cancer. The DNA for the CDR3 is TGTGCCAGTAGTTCGGGATCGGAATTGGGCGCCAAAAACATTCAGTACTTC. Protein sequence: CASSSGSELGAKNIQYF.